This entry features one T cell receptor (beta chain) sequence. What it recognizes is unknown. Researchers ran the PCR with 60 Vbeta and 13 Jbeta primers. Clones were sequenced by immunoSEQ multiplex PCR, and TCRdb holds only the in-frame ones, with some missing. Here the sample spans 100,000 to 150,000 clones, roughly two thirds being singletons. The V and J ends lost 2 bases and 0 bases respectively, with 10 bases between them. The germline V gene encodes CDR1 LGHNA and CDR2 YNFKEQ. The CDR3 spans 16 residues. The data were taken from a study of cytomegalovirus exposure and HLA in healthy donors. General study points: Confirmation was obtained in vitro that a few CMV-associated chains are specific for CMV antigens. In a later analysis, parvovirus B19, influenza, CMV and Epstein-Barr virus appeared linked to several top co-occurrence clusters.

The sequence derives from a man aged 30-40 years in good health and CMV-seropositive. Sequences were obtained from PBMCs. V and J are TRBV4-2 and TRBJ2-2, with D perhaps TRBD1 (5 bases). As DNA, the CDR3 is TGTGCCAGCAGCCAAACAGGTTTTTCGAACACCGGGGAGCTGTTTTTT. Protein: CASSQTGFSNTGELFF.